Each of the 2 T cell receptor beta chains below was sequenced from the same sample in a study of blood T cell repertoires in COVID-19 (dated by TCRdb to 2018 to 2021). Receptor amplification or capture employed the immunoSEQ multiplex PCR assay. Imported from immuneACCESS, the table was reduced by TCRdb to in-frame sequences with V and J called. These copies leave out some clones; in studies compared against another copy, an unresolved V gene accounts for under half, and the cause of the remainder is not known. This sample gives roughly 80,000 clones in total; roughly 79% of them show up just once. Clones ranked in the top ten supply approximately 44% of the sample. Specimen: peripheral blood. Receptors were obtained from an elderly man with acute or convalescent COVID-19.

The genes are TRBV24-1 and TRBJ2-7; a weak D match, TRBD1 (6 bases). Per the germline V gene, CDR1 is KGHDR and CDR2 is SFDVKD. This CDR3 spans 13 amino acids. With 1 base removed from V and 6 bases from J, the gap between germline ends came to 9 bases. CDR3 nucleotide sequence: TGTGCCACCAGTGATTTTGCAGGGGTCGAGCAGTACTTC. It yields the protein CATSDFAGVEQYF.

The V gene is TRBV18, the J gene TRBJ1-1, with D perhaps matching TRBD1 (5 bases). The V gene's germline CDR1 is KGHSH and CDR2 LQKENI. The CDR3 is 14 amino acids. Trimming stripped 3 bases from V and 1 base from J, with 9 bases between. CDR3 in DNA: TGTGCCAGCTCACCTGGCAGGGCGAACACTGAAGCTTTCTTT. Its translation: CASSPGRANTEAFF.